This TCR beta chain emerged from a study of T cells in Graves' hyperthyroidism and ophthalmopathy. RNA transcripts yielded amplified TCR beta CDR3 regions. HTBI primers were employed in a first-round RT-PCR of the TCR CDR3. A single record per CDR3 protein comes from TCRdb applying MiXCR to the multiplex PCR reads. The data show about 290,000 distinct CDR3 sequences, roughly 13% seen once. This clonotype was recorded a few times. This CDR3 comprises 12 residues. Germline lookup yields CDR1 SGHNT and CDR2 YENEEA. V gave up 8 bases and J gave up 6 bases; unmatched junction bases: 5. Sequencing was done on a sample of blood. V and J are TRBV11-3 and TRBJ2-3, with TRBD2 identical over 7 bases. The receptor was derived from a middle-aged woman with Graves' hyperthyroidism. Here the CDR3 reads CASQRGSDTQYF. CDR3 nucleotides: TGTGCCAGCCAGCGGGGATCCGATACGCAGTATTTT.